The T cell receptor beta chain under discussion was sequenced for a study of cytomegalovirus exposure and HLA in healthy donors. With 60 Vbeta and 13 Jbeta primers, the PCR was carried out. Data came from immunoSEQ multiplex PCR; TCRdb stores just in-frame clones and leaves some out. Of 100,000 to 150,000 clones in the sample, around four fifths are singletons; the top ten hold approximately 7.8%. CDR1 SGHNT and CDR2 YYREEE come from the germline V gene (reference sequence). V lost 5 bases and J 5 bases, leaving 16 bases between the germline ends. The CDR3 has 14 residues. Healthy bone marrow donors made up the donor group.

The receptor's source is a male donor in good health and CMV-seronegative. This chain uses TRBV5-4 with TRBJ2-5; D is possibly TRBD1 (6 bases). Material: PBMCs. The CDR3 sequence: CASRFPDSPETQYF. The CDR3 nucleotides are TGTGCCAGCAGGTTTCCGGACAGTCCGGAGACCCAGTACTTC.